This TCR beta chain originates from a study of T cells expressing NK-cell markers (dated by TCRdb to about 2020). Turning to the overall study: Three sorted T-cell subsets (CD3+CD56+NKG2C+, CD3+CD56+NKG2C- and CD3+CD56-NKG2C+) from about 8 donors had their TCR beta-chain repertoires profiled. Libraries were sequenced as 2 x 150 bp reads on Illumina HiSeq 2000/2500, MiSeq or NextSeq. Among the eight sequenced donors, only one was HCMV-seronegative, while the other seven were HCMV-seropositive. All eight donors whose samples were sequenced were randomly selected healthy volunteers, three of them men and five women.

With respect to this clonotype: No cognate antigen has been identified for it.

Sequenced using an Illumina HiSeq 2000. 5'RACE template switching, by which a universal primer site and unique molecular identifiers were added, was used to make TCR beta cDNA libraries. Priming for cDNA synthesis came from the TCR beta constant segment, and two successive PCR amplification steps followed. On the study's bioinformatics: Reads were demultiplexed and grouped by UMI with MIGEC, and clonotypes were assembled and quantified with MiTCR. To remove erroneous sequences, TCR cDNA sequences were retained only when supported by two or more reads. The tcR package was used for downstream repertoire analysis, and clonotypes were matched across fractions by CDR3 nucleotide sequence plus V segment. VDJmatch was used to annotate antigen specificity against VDJdb, with one amino acid substitution in CDR3 permitted. TCRdb reprocessed the reads, and each CDR3 protein sequence is entered once, without DNA. TCRdb, not the authors, supplied the V and J calls. This sample's table carries 350,000 to 400,000 distinct CDR3 sequences. The ten largest clones add up to around 10% of the sample.

HCMV-specific IgG was detected in serum with a commercial ELISA kit to determine HCMV serostatus. Peripheral blood mononuclear cells were isolated from blood by Ficoll density gradient centrifugation. Study-level results and caveats: It remained unclear whether the expanded NKG2C-expressing T cell clones were specific for HCMV antigens. Those dominant clonotypes were again the most abundant among CD3+CD56-NKG2C+ cells in four donors, at roughly 25-60.1%. In more than five donors, the dominant CD3+CD56+NKG2C+ clonotypes were found to rank among the top 10 CD8+ clonotypes and to make up roughly 1.0-7.5% of CD8+ T cells.

Sequenced sample: blood T cells: a sorted CD56 or NKG2C T cell subset, CD4+ or CD8+ T cells, or bulk PBMC T cells (not recorded which). The TCR sequence derives from a woman between 45 and 60 years old in good health. Donor details come from another sample of the same person, matched by shared clones.

The CDR3 protein sequence reads: CASRGIPSYDLLYTGELFF. The sequence links TRBV6-1 to TRBJ2-2; TCRdb calls TRBD2, which cannot be checked without DNA. The CDR3 contains 19 residues, cysteine and phenylalanine counted. No DNA sequence was recorded. The germline V gene sets CDR1 to MNHNS and CDR2 to SASEGT.